The 30 T cell receptor beta chains listed next were all sequenced from one sample in a study of T cell changes during pregnancy in multiple sclerosis. Here immunoSEQ multiplex PCR was the method, and the copy in TCRdb shows in-frame clones only, minus some. The sample holds around 71,000 clones; over 85% are singletons and the top ten take more than 0.9%. The sequenced sample was peripheral blood, obtained in the third trimester of pregnancy. These receptors all stem from a female donor with multiple sclerosis, enrolled in a pregnancy study.

The CDR3 DNA follows: TGTGCCAGCAGTTCCGTGGAGGGGCATATTAGCAATCAGCCCCAGCATTTT. This codes for CASSSVEGHISNQPQHF. The chain joins TRBV28 to TRBJ1-5, with D tentatively TRBD1 (5 bases). The germline gives CDR1 MDHEN, CDR2 SYDVKM. The CDR3 extends over 17 amino acids. V was clipped by 4 bases and J by 0 bases, with 16 bases between them.

This clone has only a few counts. J is TRBJ1-3 and V is TRBV10-3; D gene ambiguous. Trimming stripped 0 bases from V and 3 bases from J, with 6 bases between. The CDR3 covers 14 residues. Germline V gene lookup returns CDR1 ENHRY and CDR2 SYGVKD. The CDR3 reads CAISESSLGNTIYF. The DNA for the CDR3 is TGTGCCATCAGTGAGTCGAGCCTTGGAAACACCATATATTTT.

V and J are TRBV11-2 and TRBJ2-1; 11 bases line up with TRBD2. This CDR3 has 16 amino acids. Germline CDR1 is SGHAT and CDR2 is FQNNGV. Germline trimming cut 4 bases from V and 7 bases from J; bases unmatched to any gene: 9. CDR3 protein: CASSSVAGGPGNEQFF. CDR3 nucleotides: TGTGCCAGCAGCTCCGTAGCGGGAGGGCCGGGGAATGAGCAGTTCTTC.

This rearrangement joins TRBV6-4 to TRBJ2-3; D possibly corresponds to TRBD2 (6 bases). Germline CDR1 and CDR2: MRHNA and SNTAGT. V lost 0 bases and J 6 bases, leaving 10 bases between the germline ends. The CDR3 covers 14 residues. CDR3: CASSDSEGLDTQYF. CDR3 bases: TGTGCCAGCAGTGACTCGGAGGGCCTGGATACGCAGTATTTT.

This sequence joins TRBV2 and TRBJ2-7; TRBD2 matches 7 bases. The CDR3 length is 14 residues. CDR1 and CDR2 (germline): SNHLY, FYNNEI. V lost 6 bases and J lost 6; bases outside the gene matches: 11. The chain's CDR3 is CASRVRGSVSEQYF. The CDR3 DNA reads as TGTGCCAGCAGGGTACGCGGGAGTGTGAGCGAGCAGTACTTC.

This sequence joins TRBV4-2 and TRBJ2-7, with 7 bases that match TRBD2. Per the germline V gene, CDR1 is LGHNA and CDR2 is YNFKEQ. V lost 2 bases and J lost 2; bases outside the gene matches: 9. The CDR3 contains 16 residues. CDR3 coding DNA: TGTGCCAGCAGCCAACCGGGACTACAAGGAGCCTACGAGCAGTACTTC. This gives the protein CASSQPGLQGAYEQYF.

This clone was seen a single time. The chain recombines TRBV6-4 with TRBJ2-2; 16 nucleotides align to TRBD2. V shed 2 bases, J shed 6 bases, and the junction held 6 bases outside the gene matches. There are 18 residues in the CDR3. The V gene's germline CDR1 is MRHNA and CDR2 SNTAGT. This CDR3 is CASSDPGTSGRAPGELFF. As DNA, the CDR3 is TGTGCCAGCAGTGACCCTGGGACTAGCGGGAGGGCCCCCGGGGAGCTGTTTTTT.

This clone has just one count. The rearrangement uses TRBV7-9 and TRBJ2-5; 8 positions agree with TRBD1. Germline CDR1 and CDR2: SEHNR and FQNEAQ (reference sequence). V lost 3 bases to trimming and J lost 5 bases; unmatched junction nucleotides: 8. There are 15 residues in the CDR3. The CDR3 DNA reads TGTGCCAGCAGCTTCCCTCAGGGGGCCTTTGAGACCCAGTACTTC. Its translation is CASSFPQGAFETQYF.

The genes are TRBV7-2 and TRBJ2-4, with 8 bases lining up with TRBD2. This CDR3 has 15 residues. After removal of 2 bases from V and 6 bases from J, the junction contained 6 bases not matched to a gene. Germline CDR1 reads SGHTA; CDR2 reads FQGNSA. Written as DNA, the CDR3 is TGTGCCAGCAGCTTAAGGCGGGGGGATAGAAACATTCAGTACTTC. Its translation is CASSLRRGDRNIQYF.

This clone was counted once. The chain links TRBV10-3 to TRBJ1-5; TRBD1 is a possible D gene (5 bases). Germline values: CDR1 ENHRY, CDR2 SYGVKD. V lost 3 bases and J lost 8, with 17 bases in between. This CDR3 contains 15 residues. CDR3 residues: CAISDRSQGTEPQHF. The CDR3 DNA is TGTGCCATCAGTGACCGGTCCCAGGGCACGGAGCCCCAGCATTTT.

The gene calls are TRBV7-3 and TRBJ2-5, with D possibly being TRBD2 (6 bases). The CDR3 loop spans 13 amino acids. V gave up 8 bases and J gave up 4 bases, with 14 bases separating them. Germline lookup yields CDR1 SGHTA and CDR2 FQGTGA. CDR3 protein: CASATGSGETQYF. Written as DNA, the CDR3 is TGTGCCAGCGCAACCGGGAGTGGAGAGACCCAGTACTTC.

The chain links TRBV2 to TRBJ2-3; a weak D match, TRBD2 (5 bases). V gave up 6 bases and J gave up 6 bases, with 10 bases separating them. The CDR3 has 12 amino acids. In germline, CDR1 is SNHLY, CDR2 FYNNEI. In nucleotides, the CDR3 is TGTGCCAGCAGGCGCGGGCGGGATACGCAGTATTTT. Translated, it gives CASRRGRDTQYF.

This chain links TRBV2 with TRBJ1-1, with D possibly matching TRBD1 (6 bases). CDR1 SNHLY and CDR2 FYNNEI come from the germline V gene. This CDR3 is built from 16 residues. V was clipped by 2 bases and J by 1 base, with 14 bases between them. CDR3 loop: CASSEQPGGQNTEAFF. The CDR3 bases are TGTGCCAGCAGTGAACAGCCGGGGGGGCAGAACACTGAAGCTTTCTTT.

The CDR3 reads CASISRVGSPLHF. The CDR3 nucleotides are TGTGCCAGCATCTCCAGGGTCGGATCACCCCTCCACTTT. The chain carries TRBV28 and TRBJ1-6; maybe TRBD1 (5 bases). Germline V gives CDR1 MDHEN, CDR2 SYDVKM. This CDR3 has 13 residues. Trimming pared 7 bases from V and 10 bases from J, leaving 14 bases between.

The chain recombines TRBV11-2 with TRBJ2-5; D uncertain. This CDR3 is built from 12 residues. The V gene's germline CDR1 is SGHAT and CDR2 FQNNGV. V was cut by 4 bases and J by 7 bases, with 10 bases left in between. The CDR3 DNA reads TGTGCCAGCAGCTACTACCTCCGGACCCAGTACTTC. Its protein is CASSYYLRTQYF. The full variable domain, with the rest looked up from reference TRBV11-2 and TRBJ2-5, is EAGVAQSPRYKIIEKRQSVAFWCNPISGHATLYWYQQILGQGPKLLIQFQNNGVVDDSQLPKDRFSAERLKGVDSTLKIQPAKLEDSAVYLCASSYYLRTQYFGPGTRLLVL.

The chain joins TRBV6-6 to TRBJ2-7; D may be TRBD1 (6 bases). Trimming stripped 0 bases from V and 8 bases from J, with 11 bases between. Germline-derived CDR1 and CDR2 are MNHNY and SVGAGI (reference sequence). The CDR3 runs 13 residues. CDR3: CASSYSMGDKQYF. CDR3 DNA sequence: TGTGCCAGCAGTTACTCGATGGGGGACAAGCAGTACTTC.

The chain joins TRBV28 to TRBJ1-2, with TRBD1 matching 10 bases. J gave up 2 bases and V 5 bases, and 5 bases lay outside the gene matches. Germline V lookup: CDR1 MDHEN, CDR2 SYDVKM. The CDR3 extends over 15 amino acids. The CDR3 spells CASSLGQGGNYGYTF. The CDR3 region has the DNA TGTGCCAGCAGTCTCGGACAGGGGGGCAACTATGGCTACACCTTC.

This chain links TRBV7-2 with TRBJ2-2; D is ambiguous. Germline-derived CDR1 and CDR2 are SGHTA and FQGNSA. Trimming removed 4 bases at V and 4 bases at J, with 10 bases between. This CDR3 contains 14 residues. This CDR3 is CASSSSFSTGELFF. In DNA, the CDR3 is TGTGCCAGCAGCTCCTCCTTCTCCACCGGGGAGCTGTTTTTT.

V usage is TRBV19 and J usage is TRBJ1-4, with D possibly TRBD1 on 6 matching bases. V lost 4 bases and J 4 bases, leaving 10 bases between the germline ends. There are 14 residues in the CDR3. The germline gives CDR1 LNHDA, CDR2 SQIVND (reference sequence). The DNA of the CDR3 is TGTGCCAGTAGTACGACAGGTTATAATGAAAAACTGTTTTTT. Protein: CASSTTGYNEKLFF.

This chain links TRBV27 with TRBJ2-7, with TRBD1 matching 8 bases. With V trimmed by 4 bases and J by 2 bases, 7 bases remained unmatched. Germline V gene data show CDR1 as MNHEY and CDR2 as SMNVEV (reference sequence). The CDR3 runs 15 residues. The CDR3 nucleotides read TGTGCCAGCAGTTGGTCCGGGACAGGTCCCTACGAGCAGTACTTC. It translates to CASSWSGTGPYEQYF.

The chain couples TRBV6-4 to TRBJ2-6; unclear D gene. The germline V gene has CDR1 MRHNA and CDR2 SNTAGT. V lost 6 bases to trimming and J lost 0 bases, with 18 bases between them. The CDR3 consists of 18 residues. Here the CDR3 DNA reads TGTGCCAGCAGCCCTAAGGTGGGCCTAAGCTCTGGGGCCAACGTCCTGACTTTC. This translates into CASSPKVGLSSGANVLTF.

V and J are TRBV9 and TRBJ2-5; TRBD2 is a possible D gene (7 bases). V lost 3 bases and J 8 bases, leaving 23 bases between the germline ends. CDR1 is SGDLS and CDR2 is YYNGEE in the germline V gene. The CDR3 runs 16 residues. The CDR3: CASSAISGGASGTQYF. Written as DNA, the CDR3 is TGTGCCAGCAGCGCTATTAGTGGGGGGGCCTCAGGCACCCAGTACTTC.

The chain combines TRBV18 with TRBJ1-1; 9 bases fit TRBD1. After removal of 0 bases from V and 0 bases from J, the junction contained 8 bases not matched to a gene. CDR3 length: 18 residues. CDR1 is KGHSH and CDR2 is LQKENI in the germline V gene. This CDR3 reads CASSPPRQGEWVNTEAFF. The CDR3 DNA reads as TGTGCCAGCTCACCACCGAGACAGGGGGAATGGGTGAACACTGAAGCTTTCTTT.

J is TRBJ2-1 and V is TRBV19, with TRBD1 matching over 7 bases. After removal of 2 bases from V and 2 bases from J, the junction contained 3 bases not matched to a gene. The CDR3 consists of 15 residues. Germline values: CDR1 LNHDA, CDR2 SQIVND (reference sequence). The CDR3 nucleotides read TGTGCCAGTAGTATACACAGGGGAGCCTACAATGAGCAGTTCTTC. Its translation: CASSIHRGAYNEQFF.

The genes are TRBV2 and TRBJ2-5, with 8 bases identical to TRBD2. CDR3 length: 13 residues. Germline V gene lookup returns CDR1 SNHLY and CDR2 FYNNEI. V was pared by 8 bases and J by 5 bases, with 7 bases of the junction left unmatched. CDR3 amino acids: CASVREGRETQYF. In DNA, the CDR3 is TGTGCCAGCGTACGGGAGGGACGGGAGACCCAGTACTTC.

The count of this clone is one. The CDR3 nucleotides read TGCAGCGTTGAAGTGGGGCAGGGGGCGCGGTTCCGGGAGACCCAGTACTTC. Amino acids: CSVEVGQGARFRETQYF. The chain carries TRBV29-1 and TRBJ2-5, with TRBD1 identical over 8 bases. Per germline, CDR1 SQVTM and CDR2 ANQGSEA. The length of the CDR3 is 17 residues. V trimming: 1 base; J trimming: 5 bases; junction bases outside the gene matches: 15. Full variable domain (remainder filled in from reference TRBV29-1 and TRBJ2-5): SAVISQKPSRDICQRGTSLTIQCQVDSQVTMMFWYRQQPGQSLTLIATANQGSEATYESGFVIDKFPISRPNLTFSTLTVSNMSPEDSSIYLCSVEVGQGARFRETQYFGPGTRLLVL.

This sequence joins TRBV14 and TRBJ2-1; 14 bases are shared with TRBD2. The trim removed 4 bases at V and 10 bases at J, leaving 9 bases unmatched. There are 16 residues in the CDR3. CDR1 is SGHDN and CDR2 is FVKESK in the germline V gene. CDR3 bases: TGTGCCAGCAGCCCGATAGGGACTAGCGGGAGTCGAGAGCAGTTCTTC. Amino acids: CASSPIGTSGSREQFF.

This sequence joins TRBV27 and TRBJ2-2, with D maybe TRBD2 (6 bases). The V end lost 1 base, the J end lost 5 bases, and 14 bases lay between the germline ends. The CDR3 is 16 amino acids. The germline V gene encodes CDR1 MNHEY and CDR2 SMNVEV (reference sequence). The chain's CDR3 is CASSLFGGVETGELFF. The CDR3 nucleotides are TGTGCCAGCAGTTTATTCGGGGGTGTAGAGACCGGGGAGCTGTTTTTT.

The chain links TRBV6-1 to TRBJ2-7, with a tentative D call TRBD2 (6 bases). Trimming took 3 bases from V and 6 from J, leaving 12 bases between them. The CDR3 contains 13 residues. Germline CDR1 and CDR2: MNHNS and SASEGT. CDR3 residues: CASSETWGGEQYF. In DNA, the CDR3 is TGTGCCAGCAGTGAGACCTGGGGAGGCGAGCAGTACTTC.

The V call is TRBV6-5, the J call TRBJ1-6; D not resolved. The CDR3 consists of 13 residues. The germline CDR1 and CDR2 sequences are MNHEY and SVGAGI. The germline V and J ends were trimmed by 0 bases and 9 bases, with 6 bases remaining between them. CDR3 sequence (DNA): TGTGCCAGCAGTTACTCGCGGGGTTCACCCCTCCACTTT. This sequence encodes CASSYSRGSPLHF.